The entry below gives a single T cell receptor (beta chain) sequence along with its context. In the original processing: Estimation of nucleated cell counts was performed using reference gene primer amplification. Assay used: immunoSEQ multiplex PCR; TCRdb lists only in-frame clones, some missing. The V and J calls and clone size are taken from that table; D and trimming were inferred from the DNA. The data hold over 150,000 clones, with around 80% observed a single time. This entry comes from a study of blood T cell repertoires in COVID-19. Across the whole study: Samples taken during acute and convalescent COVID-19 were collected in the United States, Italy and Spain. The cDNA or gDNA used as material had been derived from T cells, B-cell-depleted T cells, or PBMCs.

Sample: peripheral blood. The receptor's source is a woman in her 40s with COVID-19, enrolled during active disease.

The DNA for the CDR3 is TGCGCCAGCAGCGCGGGGGACTTAAGCTCCTACAATGAGCAGTTCTTC. This sequence encodes CASSAGDLSSYNEQFF. J is TRBJ2-1 and V is TRBV5-1, with 7 bases lining up with TRBD2. Trimming cost V 4 bases and J 0 bases; bases outside gene matches: 7. CDR1 and CDR2 (germline): SGHRS, YFSETQ. The length of the CDR3 is 16 residues. Looking up the rest from reference TRBV5-1 and TRBJ2-1 gives the full variable domain: KAGVTQTPRYLIKTRGQQVTLSCSPISGHRSVSWYQQTPGQGLQFLFEYFSETQRNKGNFPGRFSGRQFSNSRSEMNVSTLELGDSALYLCASSAGDLSSYNEQFFGPGTRLTVL.